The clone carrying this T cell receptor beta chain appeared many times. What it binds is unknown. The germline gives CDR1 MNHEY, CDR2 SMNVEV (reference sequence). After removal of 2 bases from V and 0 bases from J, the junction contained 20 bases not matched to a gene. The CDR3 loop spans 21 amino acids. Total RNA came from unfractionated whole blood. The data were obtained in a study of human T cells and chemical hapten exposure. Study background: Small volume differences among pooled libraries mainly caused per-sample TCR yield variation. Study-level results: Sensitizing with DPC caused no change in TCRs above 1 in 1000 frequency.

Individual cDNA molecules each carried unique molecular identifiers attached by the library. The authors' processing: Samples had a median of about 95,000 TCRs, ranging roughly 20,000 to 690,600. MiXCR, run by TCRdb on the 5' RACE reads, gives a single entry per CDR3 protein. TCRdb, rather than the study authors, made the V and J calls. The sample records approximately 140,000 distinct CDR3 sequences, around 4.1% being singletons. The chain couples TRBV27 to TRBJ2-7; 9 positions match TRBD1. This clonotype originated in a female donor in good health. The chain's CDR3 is CASSLKAGQGGAGPSSYEQYF. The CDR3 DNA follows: TGTGCCAGCAGTTTAAAAGCGGGACAGGGTGGGGCGGGGCCAAGCTCCTACGAGCAGTACTTC.